These 2 T cell receptor beta chains originate from one sample sequenced in a study of T cell changes during pregnancy in multiple sclerosis. The protocol was immunoSEQ multiplex PCR, while the TCRdb copy is restricted to in-frame clones and leaves out a portion. The table shows roughly 100,000 clones, with 91% occurring only once. The specimen was peripheral blood, collected after pregnancy. These receptors originate from a female donor in good health, enrolled as a control in a pregnancy study.

This clone has only one observation. V and J are TRBV5-1 and TRBJ1-2, with 9 nucleotides matching TRBD1. The germline gives CDR1 SGHRS, CDR2 YFSETQ. The trim removed 0 bases at V and 6 bases at J, leaving 3 bases unmatched. The CDR3 sequence is 14 residues long. In DNA form, the CDR3 reads TGCGCCAGCAGCTTGGGGGACAGGGTTGATGGCTACACCTTC. Translation gives CASSLGDRVDGYTF.

With regard to this clone: A junction end diverges from the germline sequence, so it may reflect a read error. This chain uses TRBV6-5 with TRBJ1-1; D is ambiguous. This CDR3 spans 15 amino acids. Looked up from germline, CDR1 is MNHEY and CDR2 is SVGAGI. The CDR3 reads CANSYSGRFGIEAFF. The CDR3 DNA reads as TGTGCCAACAGTTACTCGGGCAGGTTCGGCATTGAAGCTTTCTTT.